One sample yielded the 21 T cell receptor beta chains listed below, sequenced in a study of beta chain features in type 1 diabetes. Reverse transcribing all isolated RNA meant expressed TCRB transcripts were sequenced. Here immunoSEQ multiplex PCR was the method, and the copy in TCRdb shows in-frame clones only, minus some. The sample shows fewer than 550,000 clones, over 10% of them seen only once. Sequenced input: naive CD4+ T cells from blood. Receptors originate from a woman between 18 and 30 years old in good health.

This clone was counted between two and nine times. This same CDR3 is encoded by further DNA sequences in the sample. This chain connects TRBV14 to TRBJ1-1; no definite D call. The CDR3 loop spans 13 amino acids. CDR1 is SGHDN and CDR2 is FVKESK in the germline V gene. The germline V and J ends were trimmed by 3 bases and 0 bases, with 5 bases remaining between them. CDR3 residues: CASSQEVNTEAFF. As DNA, the CDR3 is TGTGCCAGCAGCCAGGAGGTGAACACTGAAGCTTTCTTT.

This clone was picked up a small number of times. The rearrangement links TRBV4-1 to TRBJ1-5; the D gene is possibly TRBD1 (6 bases). V lost 2 bases to trimming and J lost 1 base, with 9 bases between them. The CDR3 covers 15 residues. The V gene's germline CDR1 is MGHRA and CDR2 YSYEKL. CDR3 nucleotides: TGCGCCAGCAGCCAACAGGGGATGAGCAATCAGCCCCAGCATTTT. Its translation is CASSQQGMSNQPQHF.

This clone was picked up a small number of times. This rearrangement joins TRBV7-8 to TRBJ2-7, with TRBD2 as a possible D gene (5 bases). Trimming shortened V by 1 base and J by 3 bases, and 13 bases separated the two germline ends. Germline CDR1 and CDR2: SGHVS and FQNEAQ. CDR3 length equals 15 residues. The CDR3 DNA follows: TGTGCCAGCAGCTTAGTTGGCACGGGGAACTACGAGCAGTACTTC. The encoded protein is CASSLVGTGNYEQYF.

This clone has only a few counts. This sample includes further DNA sequences coding for the same CDR3. This chain uses TRBV29-1 with TRBJ2-5, with D uncertain. The length of the CDR3 is 12 residues. V lost 4 bases and J 5 bases, leaving 11 bases between the germline ends. In germline, CDR1 is SQVTM, CDR2 ANQGSEA. For the CDR3, the DNA is TGCAGCGTTGGATCTTCTTGGGAGACCCAGTACTTC. Protein sequence: CSVGSSWETQYF.

This chain connects TRBV7-2 to TRBJ2-2, with D maybe TRBD2 (6 bases). This CDR3 contains 14 residues. The germline V gene has CDR1 SGHTA and CDR2 FQGNSA. V lost 1 base to trimming and J lost 5 bases, with 8 bases between them. The CDR3 here is CASSLELATGELFF. The CDR3 nucleotides read TGTGCCAGCAGCTTAGAACTAGCTACCGGGGAGCTGTTTTTT. Supplemented by reference TRBV7-2 and TRBJ2-2, the full variable domain reads GAGVSQSPSNKVTEKGKDVELRCDPISGHTALYWYRQSLGQGLEFLIYFQGNSAPDKSGLPSDRFSAERTGGSVSTLTIQRTQQEDSAVYLCASSLELATGELFFGEGSRLTVL.

V is TRBV7-2 and J is TRBJ2-5; 15 bases are shared with TRBD2. The CDR3 has 16 residues. Germline CDR1 and CDR2: SGHTA and FQGNSA. The J segment lost 5 bases and the V segment lost 5 bases, leaving 6 bases of the junction unmatched. For the CDR3, the DNA is TGTGCCAGCAGCGCAGGACTAGCGGGAGGGATGGAGACCCAGTACTTC. Translating it yields CASSAGLAGGMETQYF. Complete variable domain (other parts from reference TRBV7-2 and TRBJ2-5): GAGVSQSPSNKVTEKGKDVELRCDPISGHTALYWYRQSLGQGLEFLIYFQGNSAPDKSGLPSDRFSAERTGGSVSTLTIQRTQQEDSAVYLCASSAGLAGGMETQYFGPGTRLLVL.

The V call is TRBV30, the J call TRBJ2-5; TRBD2 aligns across 9 bases. This CDR3 is 18 amino acids long. The ends lost 1 base at V and 4 bases at J; junction bases unmatched: 16. Germline V lookup: CDR1 GTSNPN, CDR2 SVGIG (reference sequence). The chain's CDR3 is CAWSEYPRVAGVGETQYF. CDR3 coding DNA: TGTGCCTGGAGTGAGTACCCGCGGGTAGCGGGAGTTGGAGAGACCCAGTACTTC.

The chain carries TRBV4-3 and TRBJ1-1; D unresolved. Germline V lookup: CDR1 LGHNA, CDR2 YSLEER. The CDR3 is 14 residues long. The V end was cut by 6 bases, the J end by 9 bases, with 20 bases between. For the CDR3, the DNA is TGCGCCAGCAGGGGCGAGGGCAGCAGTTACCAAGCTTTCTTT. Translating gives CASRGEGSSYQAFF.

Points on this clone: Other DNA variants within this sample encode the same CDR3. The rearrangement joins TRBV7-2 to TRBJ2-2; D possibly uses TRBD1 or TRBD2 (5 bases each). The CDR3 is 16 amino acids. The germline gives CDR1 SGHTA, CDR2 FQGNSA. Trimming took 2 bases from V and 0 from J, leaving 10 bases between them. The CDR3 nucleotides read TGTGCCAGCAGCTTACTGGGGACCGCGAACACCGGGGAGCTGTTTTTT. Its translation is CASSLLGTANTGELFF.

The chain couples TRBV5-1 to TRBJ1-2, with D hard to call. The CDR3 spans 15 residues. Germline CDR1 and CDR2: SGHRS and YFSETQ. Deletions cut 3 bases from V and 8 bases from J, with 20 bases between. The CDR3: CASSSPGDGAPGYTF. CDR3 nucleotide sequence: TGCGCCAGCAGCTCTCCGGGCGACGGAGCTCCGGGCTACACCTTC.

This chain joins TRBV4-3 and TRBJ1-3; D might be TRBD1 (5 bases). The ends were cut back, 1 base at V and 2 bases at J, with 12 bases in the middle. The CDR3 is made up of 16 amino acids. The germline V gene has CDR1 LGHNA and CDR2 YSLEER. In DNA form, the CDR3 reads TGCGCCAGCAGCCAAGTCTTCGGGACTGCTGGAAACACCATATATTTT. This gives the protein CASSQVFGTAGNTIYF.

The chain links TRBV25-1 to TRBJ1-2; no definite D call. This CDR3 region has 13 residues. Germline CDR1 and CDR2: MGHDK and SYGVNS. The V gene lost 2 bases and the J gene lost 1 base, with 5 bases spanning the gap. CDR3 amino acids: CASSEVGNYGYTF. The CDR3 DNA reads as TGTGCCAGCAGTGAAGTCGGTAACTATGGCTACACCTTC.

The CDR3 loop reads CATSTRGARAFF. CDR3 nucleotide sequence: TGTGCCACCAGCACTCGGGGGGCAAGAGCTTTCTTT. V usage is TRBV15 and J usage is TRBJ1-1, with a weak D call TRBD1 (6 bases). The germline V gene encodes CDR1 LNHNV and CDR2 YYDKDF (reference sequence). The CDR3 runs 12 residues. V dropped 4 bases and J dropped 10 bases, with 13 bases sitting between them.

This clone was found a few times. The chain combines TRBV29-1 with TRBJ1-4; D not certain. Germline CDR1 is SQVTM and CDR2 is ANQGSEA. The CDR3 consists of 13 residues. The ends were cut back, 4 bases at V and 7 bases at J, with 13 bases in the middle. The CDR3 loop reads CSVVPSAGEKLFF. CDR3 in DNA: TGCAGCGTTGTACCCTCGGCCGGTGAAAAACTGTTTTTT. The full variable domain, with the rest looked up from reference TRBV29-1 and TRBJ1-4, is SAVISQKPSRDICQRGTSLTIQCQVDSQVTMMFWYRQQPGQSLTLIATANQGSEATYESGFVIDKFPISRPNLTFSTLTVSNMSPEDSSIYLCSVVPSAGEKLFFGSGTQLSVL.

The chain combines TRBV7-2 with TRBJ1-1; maybe TRBD1 (6 bases). This CDR3 region has 15 residues. Trimming cost V 5 bases and J 1 base, with 14 bases left between them. The germline V gene has CDR1 SGHTA and CDR2 FQGNSA. The CDR3 reads CASSPWTDTNTEAFF. CDR3 nucleotides: TGTGCCAGCAGCCCGTGGACAGACACGAACACTGAAGCTTTCTTT.

This clone was detected only a few times. This sequence joins TRBV15 and TRBJ2-7, with 9 bases matching TRBD1. The junction had 9 bases not matched to a gene; V was cut back by 5 bases and J by 4 bases. Germline V gene data show CDR1 as LNHNV and CDR2 as YYDKDF (reference sequence). The CDR3 covers 15 residues. DNA for the CDR3: TGTGCCACCAGCGGGACAGGGACCCAGTATTACGAGCAGTACTTC. This encodes CATSGTGTQYYEQYF.

This clone was seen many times. The CDR3 nucleotides read TGCAGCGTTGGCCCGCGGGACTGGGACATTCAGTACTTC. The encoded protein is CSVGPRDWDIQYF. The V call is TRBV29-1, the J call TRBJ2-4; possibly TRBD2 for D (6 bases). Germline CDR1 SQVTM, CDR2 ANQGSEA. The germline V and J ends were trimmed by 4 bases and 8 bases, with 15 bases remaining between them. This CDR3 contains 13 residues.

This chain joins TRBV29-1 and TRBJ2-3; 10 nucleotides line up with TRBD1. The CDR3 runs to 15 residues. The germline CDR1 and CDR2 sequences are SQVTM and ANQGSEA. Trimming removed 3 bases from V and 2 bases from J; junction bases left unmatched: 5. This chain's CDR3 is CSVDGGQGNTDTQYF. The CDR3 nucleotides are TGCAGCGTTGACGGGGGACAGGGGAACACAGATACGCAGTATTTT.

This chain connects TRBV4-1 to TRBJ2-3; the D gene is possibly TRBD1 (5 bases). This CDR3 comprises 17 residues. Germline CDR1 reads MGHRA; CDR2 reads YSYEKL. V was shortened by 1 base and J by 0 bases, with 14 bases between the two germline ends. The CDR3 spells CASSQGGLTPSTDTQYF. The CDR3 DNA is TGCGCCAGCAGCCAAGGGGGCCTAACCCCTAGCACAGATACGCAGTATTTT.

In this sample, this clone turned up once. This chain joins TRBV5-4 and TRBJ1-1, with D perhaps TRBD1 (6 bases). CDR3 length equals 12 residues. Germline CDR1 SGHNT, CDR2 YYREEE (reference sequence). V lost 3 bases and J lost 7, with 10 bases in between. CDR3 coding DNA: TGTGCCAGCAGCTCACGGGGGCGTGAAGCTTTCTTT. Encoded protein: CASSSRGREAFF.

This clone came up a few times. The chain combines TRBV10-3 with TRBJ2-5; tentatively, D is TRBD2 (5 bases). There are 11 residues in the CDR3. Trimming removed 4 bases from V and 5 bases from J, with 5 bases in between. Germline V gene lookup returns CDR1 ENHRY and CDR2 SYGVKD. The CDR3 protein is CAISGGETQYF. The CDR3 DNA sequence: TGTGCCATCAGTGGCGGGGAGACCCAGTACTTC.